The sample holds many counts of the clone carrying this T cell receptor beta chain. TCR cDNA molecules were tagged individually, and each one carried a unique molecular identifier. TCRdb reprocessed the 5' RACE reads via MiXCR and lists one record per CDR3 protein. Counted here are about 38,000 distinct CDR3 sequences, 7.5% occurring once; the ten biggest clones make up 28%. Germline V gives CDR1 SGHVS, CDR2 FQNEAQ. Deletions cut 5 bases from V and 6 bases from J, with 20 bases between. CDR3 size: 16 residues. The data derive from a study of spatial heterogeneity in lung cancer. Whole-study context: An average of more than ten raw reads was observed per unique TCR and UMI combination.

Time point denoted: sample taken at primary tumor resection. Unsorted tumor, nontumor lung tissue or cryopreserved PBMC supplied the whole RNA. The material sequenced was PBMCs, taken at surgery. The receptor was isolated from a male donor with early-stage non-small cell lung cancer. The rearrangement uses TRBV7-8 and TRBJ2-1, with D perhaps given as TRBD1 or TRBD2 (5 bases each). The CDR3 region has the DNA TGTGCCAGCAGCGTTACCGGGACCCGGAACGGCAATGAGCAGTTCTTC. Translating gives CASSVTGTRNGNEQFF.